Detailed here is one TCR beta chain. Its antigen is undetermined. J lost 5 bases, V lost 4 bases, and 5 bases had no gene match. The CDR3 totals 13 residues. CDR1 and CDR2 from the germline V gene are SGHNT and YYREEE (reference sequence). Sorted-subset replicate PCR reactions were performed with around 200 ng DNA, corresponding to 25,000 to 35,000 T cell genomes. Authors' analysis steps: Filtering of immunoSEQ junctional sequences could not match full-length read filtering. Measured with immunoSEQ multiplex PCR; TCRdb has only the in-frame clones, and not every one. From that table come the V and J calls and clone size; the DNA was used to work out D and trimming. This sample yields 1,400,000 or so clones, of which 98% are seen a single time; around 0.38% belongs to the top ten. This record belongs to a study of shared clonotypes between healthy human individuals. General study results and limits: Some clonotypes were shared by all four sorted-subset donors, while others were not shared. The non-shared ones had lower generation probabilities than the shared ones. Approximately 5% was the fraction of naive CD4 clonotypes found shared across a handful of donors.

The sequenced material came from naive CD4+ T cells sorted from blood. The subset here: CD45RA+ positively selected. This TCR came from a man aged 25 to 40 in good health. The chain uses TRBV5-4 and TRBJ2-5; 7 nucleotides line up with TRBD2. The CDR3 is CASSPREDETQYF. Here the CDR3 DNA reads TGTGCCAGCAGCCCTCGGGAGGACGAGACCCAGTACTTC.